This TCR beta chain was observed in a study of patients and donors after allogeneic stem cell transplantation. This clonotype was found a few times. TCRdb passed the RT-PCR reads through MiXCR, listing each CDR3 protein once. The sample consists of some 960,000 distinct CDR3 sequences, approximately 18% of them appearing once. Losses at the gene ends were 6 bases for V and 7 bases for J; bases not matched to a gene: 7. CDR3 size: 16 residues. CDR1 MNHNS and CDR2 SASEGT come from the germline V gene. Sequences were obtained from blood, either unsorted or a sorted T cell fraction (not recorded which). This chain connects TRBV6-1 to TRBJ2-1; the match to TRBD2 covers 15 bases. The source is a human donor who was either an allogeneic HSCT recipient or a stem cell or donor lymphocyte infusion donor (not recorded which). It is not recorded whose cells these are; they may come from a transplant donor. In DNA, the CDR3 is TGTGCCAGCAGCCCGGGACTAGCGGGAGGACGTAATGAGCAGTTCTTC. The encoded protein is CASSPGLAGGRNEQFF.